The TCR beta chain under discussion was sequenced for a study of radiotherapy plus CTLA-4 blockade in lung cancer. This clone rates as medium-sized. This CDR3 has 16 amino acids. Germline V CDR1 and CDR2: LNHDA, SQIVND (reference sequence). After removal of 6 bases from V and 5 bases from J, the junction contained 8 bases not matched to a gene. Measured with immunoSEQ multiplex PCR; TCRdb has only the in-frame clones, and not every one. Of just over 35,000 clones listed, 85% are singletons. This specimen consisted of peripheral blood, obtained from a patient treated with radiotherapy plus ipilimumab. V usage is TRBV19 and J usage is TRBJ2-5, with 14 positions matching TRBD2. The clonotype was recovered from a human donor with non-small cell lung cancer who had stable disease on radiotherapy plus ipilimumab. In DNA form, the CDR3 reads TGTGCCAGTAGCTCTTCCGGGACTAGCGGGAGTGAGACCCAGTACTTC. This translates into CASSSSGTSGSETQYF.